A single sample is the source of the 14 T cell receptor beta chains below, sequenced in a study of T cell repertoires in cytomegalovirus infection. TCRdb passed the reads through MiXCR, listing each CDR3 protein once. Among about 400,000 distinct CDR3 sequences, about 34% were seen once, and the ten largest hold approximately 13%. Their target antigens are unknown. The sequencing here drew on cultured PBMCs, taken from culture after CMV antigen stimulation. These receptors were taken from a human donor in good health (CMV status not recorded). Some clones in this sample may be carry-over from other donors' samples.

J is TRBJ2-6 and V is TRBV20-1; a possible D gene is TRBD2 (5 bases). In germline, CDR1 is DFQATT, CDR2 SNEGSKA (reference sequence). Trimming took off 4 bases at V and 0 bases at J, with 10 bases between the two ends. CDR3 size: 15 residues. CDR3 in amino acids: CSATEGYSGANVLTF. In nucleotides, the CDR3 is TGCAGTGCTACCGAGGGTTACTCTGGGGCCAACGTCCTGACTTTC.

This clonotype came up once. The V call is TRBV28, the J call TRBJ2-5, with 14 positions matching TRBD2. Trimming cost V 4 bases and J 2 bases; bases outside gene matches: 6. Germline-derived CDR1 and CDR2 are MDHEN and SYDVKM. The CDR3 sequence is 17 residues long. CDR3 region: CASSSSGTSGRQETQYF. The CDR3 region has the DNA TGTGCCAGCAGTTCATCCGGGACTAGCGGGAGACAAGAGACCCAGTACTTC.

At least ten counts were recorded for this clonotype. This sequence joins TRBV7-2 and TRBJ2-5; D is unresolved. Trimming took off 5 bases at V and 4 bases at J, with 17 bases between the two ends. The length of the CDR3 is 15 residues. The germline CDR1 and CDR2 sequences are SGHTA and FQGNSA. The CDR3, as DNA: TGTGCCAGCAGCCTCAACGGGCCCCCGGGAGAGACCCAGTACTTC. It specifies CASSLNGPPGETQYF. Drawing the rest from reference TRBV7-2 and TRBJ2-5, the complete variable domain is GAGVSQSPSNKVTEKGKDVELRCDPISGHTALYWYRQSLGQGLEFLIYFQGNSAPDKSGLPSDRFSAERTGGSVSTLTIQRTQQEDSAVYLCASSLNGPPGETQYFGPGTRLLVL.

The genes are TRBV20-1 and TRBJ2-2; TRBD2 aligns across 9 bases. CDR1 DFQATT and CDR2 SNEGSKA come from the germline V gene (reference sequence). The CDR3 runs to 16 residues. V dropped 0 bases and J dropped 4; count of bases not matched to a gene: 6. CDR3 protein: CSARDPDSGSTGELFF. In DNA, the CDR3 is TGCAGTGCTAGAGATCCCGATAGCGGGAGCACCGGGGAGCTGTTTTTT.

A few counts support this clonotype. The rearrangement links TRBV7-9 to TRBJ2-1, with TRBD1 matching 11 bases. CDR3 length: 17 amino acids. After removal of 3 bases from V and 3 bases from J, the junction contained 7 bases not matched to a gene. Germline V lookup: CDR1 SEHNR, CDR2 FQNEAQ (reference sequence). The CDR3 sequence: CASSLLPGQGVYNEQFF. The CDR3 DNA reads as TGTGCCAGCAGCTTGCTCCCGGGACAGGGGGTCTACAATGAGCAGTTCTTC.

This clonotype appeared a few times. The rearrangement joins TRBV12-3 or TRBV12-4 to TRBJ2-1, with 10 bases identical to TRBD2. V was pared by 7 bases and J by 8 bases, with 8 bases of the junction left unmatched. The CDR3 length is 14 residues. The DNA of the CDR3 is TGTGCCAGCAACCCTAGCGGGAGTATCTATGAGCAGTTCTTC. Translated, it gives CASNPSGSIYEQFF.

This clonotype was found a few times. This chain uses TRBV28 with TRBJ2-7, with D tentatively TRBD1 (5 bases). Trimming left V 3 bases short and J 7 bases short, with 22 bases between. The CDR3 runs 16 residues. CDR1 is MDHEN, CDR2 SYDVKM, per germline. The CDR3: CASSFQPPQGPKEQYF. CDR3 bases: TGTGCCAGCAGTTTTCAACCCCCCCAGGGCCCTAAGGAGCAGTACTTC.

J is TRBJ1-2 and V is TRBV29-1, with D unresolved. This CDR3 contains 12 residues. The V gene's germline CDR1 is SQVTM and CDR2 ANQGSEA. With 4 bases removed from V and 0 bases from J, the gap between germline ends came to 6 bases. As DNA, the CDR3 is TGCAGCGTTGTTGGTGCTAACTATGGCTACACCTTC. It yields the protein CSVVGANYGYTF.

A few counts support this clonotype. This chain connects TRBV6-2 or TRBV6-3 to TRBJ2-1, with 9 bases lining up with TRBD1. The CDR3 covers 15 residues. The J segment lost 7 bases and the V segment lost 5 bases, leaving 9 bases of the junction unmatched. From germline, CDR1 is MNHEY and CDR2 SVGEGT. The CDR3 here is CASSPTGGKGNEQFF. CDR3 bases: TGTGCCAGCAGTCCGACAGGGGGTAAAGGGAATGAGCAGTTCTTC.

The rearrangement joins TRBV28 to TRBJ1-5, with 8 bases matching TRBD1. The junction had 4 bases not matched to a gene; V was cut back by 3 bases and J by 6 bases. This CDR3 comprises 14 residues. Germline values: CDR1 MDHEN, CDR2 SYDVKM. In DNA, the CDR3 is TGTGCCAGCAGTTTGGGACAGGTGGGTCAGCCCCAGCATTTT. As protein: CASSLGQVGQPQHF.

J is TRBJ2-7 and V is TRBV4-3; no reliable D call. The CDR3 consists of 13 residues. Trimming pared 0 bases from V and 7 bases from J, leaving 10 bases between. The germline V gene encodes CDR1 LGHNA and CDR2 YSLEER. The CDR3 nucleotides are TGCGCCAGCAGCCAAGAGCCCCAACGGGAGCAGTACTTC. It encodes CASSQEPQREQYF.

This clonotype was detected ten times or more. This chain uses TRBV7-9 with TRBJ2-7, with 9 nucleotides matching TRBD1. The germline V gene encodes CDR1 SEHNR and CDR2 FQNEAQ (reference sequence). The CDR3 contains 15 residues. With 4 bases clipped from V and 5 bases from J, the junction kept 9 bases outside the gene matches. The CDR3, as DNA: TGTGCCAGCAGCTACGCCGGGGACAGGGTACACGAGCAGTACTTC. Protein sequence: CASSYAGDRVHEQYF.

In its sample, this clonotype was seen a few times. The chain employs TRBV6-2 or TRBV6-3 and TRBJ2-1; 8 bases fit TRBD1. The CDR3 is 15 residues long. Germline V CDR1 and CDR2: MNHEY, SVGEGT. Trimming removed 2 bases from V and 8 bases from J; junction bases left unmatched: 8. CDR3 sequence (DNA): TGTGCCAGCAGTTACCGGGGACAGGCGTTCGATGAGCAGTTCTTC. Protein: CASSYRGQAFDEQFF.

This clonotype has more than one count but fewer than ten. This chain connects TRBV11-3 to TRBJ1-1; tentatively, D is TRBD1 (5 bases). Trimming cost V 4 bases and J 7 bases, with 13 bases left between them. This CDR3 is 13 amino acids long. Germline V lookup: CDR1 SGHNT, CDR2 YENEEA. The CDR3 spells CASSSGGSFEAFF. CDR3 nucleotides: TGTGCCAGCAGCTCGGGGGGGTCATTTGAAGCTTTCTTT. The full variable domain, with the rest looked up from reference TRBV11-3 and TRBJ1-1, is EAGVVQSPRYKIIEKKQPVAFWCNPISGHNTLYWYLQNLGQGPELLIRYENEEAVDDSQLPKDRFSAERLKGVDSTLKIQPAELGDSAVYLCASSSGGSFEAFFGQGTRLTVV.